This T cell receptor (beta chain) was captured in a study of T cells in Graves' hyperthyroidism and ophthalmopathy. Overall study results and limits: It was a median 6.5 months before onset that the model predicted ophthalmopathy.

This clonotype was counted once. Antigen: not known. Uncontrolled infection, other autoimmune disease, pregnancy or lactation barred patients from enrollment. The study collected blood at first hyperthyroidism diagnosis, before any ophthalmopathy symptoms arose. CDR3 length equals 15 residues. With V trimmed by 4 bases and J by 1 base, 5 bases remained unmatched. CDR1 LNHDA and CDR2 SQIVND come from the germline V gene (reference sequence). Amplification yielded TCR beta CDR3 regions, with RNA transcripts as the source. Carried out on the TCR CDR3, a first-round RT-PCR used the HTBI primer set. TCRdb called the multiplex PCR reads again in MiXCR, with one record for every CDR3 protein. The top ten hold 16% of the sample, which has under 750,000 distinct CDR3 sequences, around 19% seen once.

Sequencing used blood. The source of this sequence is a woman between 45 and 60 years old with Graves' hyperthyroidism that later progressed to Graves' ophthalmopathy. V and J are TRBV19 and TRBJ1-1; 8 bases align to TRBD1. The DNA for the CDR3 is TGTGCCAGTAGTACCCAGGGGGCTCGGAACACTGAAGCTTTCTTT. Translation gives CASSTQGARNTEAFF.